The 23 T cell receptor beta chains given below trace back to one sample, sequenced in a study of blood T cell repertoires in COVID-19. Using immunoSEQ multiplex PCR, the repertoire was profiled, and TCRdb retains in-frame clones only, with some absent. Counted here are under 200,000 clones, around four fifths occurring once; the ten biggest clones make up 5.2%. Material: peripheral blood. Receptor source: a woman aged 25 to 39 with acute or convalescent COVID-19.

The rearrangement links TRBV28 to TRBJ2-7; a possible D gene is TRBD2 (5 bases). CDR3 length equals 13 residues. Germline V gene lookup returns CDR1 MDHEN and CDR2 SYDVKM. Trimming took off 6 bases at V and 3 bases at J, with 12 bases between the two ends. CDR3 sequence reads: CASSIRGIYEQYF. In DNA form, the CDR3 reads TGTGCCAGCAGCATCCGGGGAATCTACGAGCAGTACTTC.

The gene calls are TRBV7-6 and TRBJ1-5; D is possibly TRBD1 (5 bases). From germline, CDR1 is SGHVS and CDR2 FNYEAQ. The V and J ends lost 6 bases and 5 bases respectively, with 23 bases between them. The length of the CDR3 is 17 residues. The CDR3 protein is CASSYGSGVRGDQPQHF. CDR3 nucleotides: TGTGCCAGCAGTTACGGGTCGGGGGTTAGAGGAGATCAGCCCCAGCATTTT.

The chain has TRBV27 and TRBJ1-1; tentatively, D is TRBD1 (6 bases). Per germline, CDR1 MNHEY and CDR2 SMNVEV (reference sequence). The CDR3 spans 13 residues. The V and J ends lost 4 bases and 11 bases respectively, with 17 bases between them. The CDR3 loop is CASSSQYRVTAFF. CDR3 coding DNA: TGTGCCAGCAGTTCTCAATACAGGGTAACGGCTTTCTTT.

The genes are TRBV7-2 and TRBJ1-2, with 8 bases aligning to TRBD1. V trimming: 2 bases; J trimming: 4 bases; junction bases outside the gene matches: 6. Germline loops: CDR1 SGHTA, CDR2 FQGNSA. The CDR3 runs to 15 residues. The CDR3 region has the DNA TGTGCCAGCAGCTTAACATCAGGGGGCAGCTATGGCTACACCTTC. It translates to CASSLTSGGSYGYTF.

This rearrangement joins TRBV27 to TRBJ1-2; 7 bases map to TRBD1. CDR1 is MNHEY and CDR2 is SMNVEV in the germline V gene (reference sequence). The CDR3 runs to 15 residues. Trimming at V came to 5 bases and at J to 2 bases, leaving 8 bases not matched to a gene. The CDR3 DNA reads TGTGCCAGCAGTCACAAAGGGACAGTGAACTATGGCTACACCTTC. Protein product: CASSHKGTVNYGYTF.

This chain connects TRBV10-1 to TRBJ1-1; TRBD1 agrees at 7 bases. V was pared by 3 bases and J by 0 bases, with 4 bases of the junction left unmatched. CDR1 is WNHNN and CDR2 is SYGVQD in the germline V gene (reference sequence). CDR3 length: 15 amino acids. CDR3 in DNA: TGCGCCAGCAGTGACCCGGGACAGATGAACACTGAAGCTTTCTTT. It encodes CASSDPGQMNTEAFF.

V and J are TRBV18 and TRBJ1-6; the match to TRBD1 covers 8 bases. Germline V gene sequence: CDR1 KGHSH, CDR2 LQKENI. V gave up 2 bases and J gave up 9 bases; unmatched junction bases: 3. This CDR3 region has 14 residues. The CDR3 region has the DNA TGTGCCAGCTCACCATCAGGGGGCGTTTCACCCCTCCACTTT. It specifies CASSPSGGVSPLHF.

The V gene is TRBV30, the J gene TRBJ1-4; D may be TRBD1 (5 bases). CDR1 is GTSNPN, CDR2 SVGIG, per germline (reference sequence). The CDR3 has 14 amino acids. The germline V and J ends were trimmed by 3 bases and 4 bases, with 12 bases remaining between them. CDR3 residues: CAWRRGPGNEKLFF. In nucleotides, the CDR3 is TGTGCCTGGAGAAGGGGTCCCGGTAATGAAAAACTGTTTTTT.

V usage is TRBV7-2 and J usage is TRBJ1-2; tentative D call: TRBD1 (6 bases). This CDR3 has 17 residues. Between the trimmed V and J ends, which lost 5 bases and 4 bases, there was a span of 23 bases. CDR1 is SGHTA, CDR2 FQGNSA, per germline. The CDR3: CASSIRGPDRMLYGYTF. The CDR3 DNA sequence: TGTGCCAGCAGCATACGCGGCCCCGACAGGATGCTCTATGGCTACACCTTC.

The chain uses TRBV6-5 and TRBJ2-7; the match to TRBD1 covers 7 bases. Germline V gives CDR1 MNHEY, CDR2 SVGAGI. The CDR3 is 14 residues long. Unmatched junction bases numbered 4, after V lost 2 bases and J lost 3 bases. The CDR3 protein is CASSYTRDSYEQYF. The DNA of the CDR3 is TGTGCCAGCAGTTACACCCGGGACAGCTACGAGCAGTACTTC.

The chain carries TRBV5-1 and TRBJ1-2; weak D call: TRBD1 (5 bases). The CDR3 has 15 amino acids. Germline-derived CDR1 and CDR2 are SGHRS and YFSETQ. Trimming left V 4 bases short and J 0 bases short, with 13 bases between. The CDR3 DNA follows: TGCGCCAGCAGCGCGACAGTTCTATCTAACTATGGCTACACCTTC. The encoded protein is CASSATVLSNYGYTF.

The rearrangement joins TRBV15 to TRBJ2-7, with 9 bases identical to TRBD2. There are 16 residues in the CDR3. The germline gives CDR1 LNHNV, CDR2 YYDKDF (reference sequence). Trimming took 5 bases from V and 6 from J; bases not matched to a gene: 14. The CDR3 DNA is TGTGCCACCAGCGAGTTGACGGCGGGGGGGATTTTCGAGCAGTACTTC. Protein product: CATSELTAGGIFEQYF.

The count of this clone is one. Distinct nucleotide sequences in the sample also encode this CDR3. The chain links TRBV9 to TRBJ1-1, with TRBD1 as a possible D gene (5 bases). The CDR3 loop spans 14 amino acids. The V gene lost 0 bases and the J gene lost 1 base, with 7 bases spanning the gap. The germline V gene encodes CDR1 SGDLS and CDR2 YYNGEE. For the CDR3, the DNA is TGTGCCAGCAGCGTAGACGGGGGGAACACTGAAGCTTTCTTT. Residues: CASSVDGGNTEAFF.

The table lists this clone with a few counts. This CDR3 is CASSLAVGGLSQETQYF. The CDR3 bases are TGCGCCAGCAGCTTGGCCGTGGGGGGGCTTTCCCAAGAGACCCAGTACTTC. V gene TRBV5-1 combines with J gene TRBJ2-5, with a weak D call TRBD2 (7 bases). V was pared by 0 bases and J by 1 base, with 16 bases between. Germline CDR1 is SGHRS and CDR2 is YFSETQ. The CDR3 consists of 17 residues.

The V gene is TRBV7-2, the J gene TRBJ2-7; TRBD2 might be the D (6 bases). CDR1 is SGHTA and CDR2 is FQGNSA in the germline V gene. Trimming left V 4 bases short and J 0 bases short, with 7 bases between. The CDR3 extends over 13 amino acids. The CDR3 spells CASSSTSSYEQYF. The CDR3 bases are TGTGCCAGCAGCTCGACTAGCTCCTACGAGCAGTACTTC.

The rearrangement links TRBV11-1 to TRBJ2-5; D is possibly TRBD2 (5 bases). CDR3 length: 15 amino acids. The germline gives CDR1 SGHAT, CDR2 FQDESV (reference sequence). V shed 4 bases and J shed 0 bases, with 12 bases lying between them. The CDR3 loop reads CASSSVGGYQETQYF. The CDR3 DNA is TGTGCCAGCAGCTCGGTTGGCGGGTACCAAGAGACCCAGTACTTC.

This clone was seen a handful of times. The rearrangement uses TRBV2 and TRBJ2-2; unclear D gene. This CDR3 has 15 residues. V lost 3 bases, J lost 0 bases, and 8 bases lay in between. Looked up from germline, CDR1 is SNHLY and CDR2 is FYNNEI. The CDR3 reads CASSDSFANTGELFF. The CDR3 nucleotides are TGTGCCAGCAGTGATTCCTTCGCGAACACCGGGGAGCTGTTTTTT.

The chain carries TRBV27 and TRBJ1-1; 9 bases map to TRBD1. The CDR3 contains 17 residues. Germline V CDR1 and CDR2: MNHEY, SMNVEV (reference sequence). V lost 0 bases and J lost 3; bases outside the gene matches: 8. In nucleotides, the CDR3 is TGTGCCAGCAGTTTATCCGGGACAGGGAGGACCCACACTGAAGCTTTCTTT. Translating it yields CASSLSGTGRTHTEAFF.

The chain uses TRBV3-1 (or the pseudogene TRBV3-2) and TRBJ2-1; D call uncertain. This CDR3 is built from 17 residues. Germline lookup yields CDR1 LGHDT and CDR2 YNNKEL (reference sequence). Trimming took 0 bases from V and 0 from J, leaving 12 bases between them. The CDR3 DNA reads as TGTGCCAGCAGCCAAGATCTTGTAGTGAGCTCCTACAATGAGCAGTTCTTC. Protein: CASSQDLVVSSYNEQFF.

The chain combines TRBV30 with TRBJ1-6; no reliable D call. Trimming pared 0 bases from V and 18 bases from J, leaving 12 bases between. The V gene's germline CDR1 is GTSNPN and CDR2 SVGIG (reference sequence). The CDR3 contains 11 residues. The CDR3 sequence: CAWSVGPAGHF. CDR3 nucleotide sequence: TGTGCCTGGAGTGTAGGGCCGGCGGGCCACTTT.

The V call is TRBV19, the J call TRBJ2-5, with D perhaps TRBD2 (7 bases). Germline assignment: CDR1 LNHDA and CDR2 SQIVND (reference sequence). The CDR3 runs to 14 residues. Trimming removed 10 bases at V and 6 bases at J, with 21 bases between. CDR3 loop: CATSTRGGPQTQYF. The CDR3 coding sequence is TGTGCCACCTCGACTAGGGGGGGGCCACAGACCCAGTACTTC.

The V and J genes are TRBV18 and TRBJ1-5, with 10 bases matching TRBD1. V trimming: 0 bases; J trimming: 6 bases; junction bases outside the gene matches: 8. Germline lookup yields CDR1 KGHSH and CDR2 LQKENI. CDR3 length: 17 residues. Written as DNA, the CDR3 is TGTGCCAGCTCACCACCTGACAGGGGGCTAGGGGGTCAGCCCCAGCATTTT. Translated: CASSPPDRGLGGQPQHF.

The chain recombines TRBV5-6 with TRBJ2-3; maybe TRBD2 (6 bases). The V gene lost 0 bases and the J gene lost 8 bases, with 10 bases spanning the gap. This CDR3 comprises 13 residues. Germline V CDR1 and CDR2: SGHDT, YYEEEE. CDR3 sequence reads: CASSLAGGFTQYF. The CDR3 DNA reads as TGTGCCAGCAGCTTGGCCGGAGGGTTTACGCAGTATTTT.